Detailed here is one T cell receptor (beta chain). Using immunoSEQ multiplex PCR, the repertoire was profiled, and TCRdb retains in-frame clones only, with some absent. Among 130,000 to 150,000 clones listed, approximately 90% were seen once. The source of the sample is a study of blood T cell repertoires in COVID-19. Germline-derived CDR1 and CDR2 are SGHRS and YFSETQ. This CDR3 contains 16 residues. V lost 2 bases and J lost 4, with 15 bases in between. The clonotype originates from a woman aged 50 to 65 with active or convalescent COVID-19. The specimen sequenced was peripheral blood. The chain couples TRBV5-1 to TRBJ2-2, with a possible D match to TRBD2 (6 bases). CDR3 sequence reads: CASSFGTSLGTGELFF. The CDR3 DNA reads TGCGCCAGCAGCTTCGGTACTAGCCTAGGCACCGGGGAGCTGTTTTTT.